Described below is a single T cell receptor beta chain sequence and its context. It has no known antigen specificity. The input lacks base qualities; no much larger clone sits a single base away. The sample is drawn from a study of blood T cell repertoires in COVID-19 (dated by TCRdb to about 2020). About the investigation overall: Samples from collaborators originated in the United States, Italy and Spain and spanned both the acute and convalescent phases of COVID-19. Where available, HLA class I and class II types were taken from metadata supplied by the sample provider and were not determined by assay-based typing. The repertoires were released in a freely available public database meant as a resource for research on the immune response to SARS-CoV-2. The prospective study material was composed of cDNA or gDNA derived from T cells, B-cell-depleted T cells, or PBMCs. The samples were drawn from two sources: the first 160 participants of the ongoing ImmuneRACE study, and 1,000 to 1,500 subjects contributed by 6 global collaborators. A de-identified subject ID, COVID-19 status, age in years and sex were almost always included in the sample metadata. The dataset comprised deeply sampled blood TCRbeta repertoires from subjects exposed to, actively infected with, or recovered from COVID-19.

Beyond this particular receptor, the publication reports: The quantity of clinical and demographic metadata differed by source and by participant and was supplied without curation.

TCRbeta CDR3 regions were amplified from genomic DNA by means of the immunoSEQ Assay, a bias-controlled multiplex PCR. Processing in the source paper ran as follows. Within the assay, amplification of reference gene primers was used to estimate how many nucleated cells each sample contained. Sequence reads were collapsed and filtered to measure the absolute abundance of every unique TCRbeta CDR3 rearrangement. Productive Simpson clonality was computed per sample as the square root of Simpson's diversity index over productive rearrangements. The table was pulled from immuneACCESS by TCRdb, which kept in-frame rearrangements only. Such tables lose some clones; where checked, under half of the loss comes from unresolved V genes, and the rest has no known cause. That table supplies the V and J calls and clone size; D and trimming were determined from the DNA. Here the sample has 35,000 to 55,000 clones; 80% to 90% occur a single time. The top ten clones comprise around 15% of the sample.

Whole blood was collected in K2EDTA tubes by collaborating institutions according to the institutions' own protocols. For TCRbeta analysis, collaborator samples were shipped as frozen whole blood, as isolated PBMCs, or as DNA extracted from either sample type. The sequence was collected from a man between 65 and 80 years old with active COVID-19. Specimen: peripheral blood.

The CDR3 protein sequence reads: CASSYSGQATLGYTF. The DNA sequence is as follows: TGTGCCAGCAGTTACTCGGGACAGGCGACGTTAGGCTACACCTTC. The V gene is TRBV6-6 and the J gene is TRBJ1-2; a stretch of 8 junction bases matches TRBD1. From the cysteine through the phenylalanine, the CDR3 covers 15 amino acids. Only CDR3 DNA remains: 45 bases, in frame from the first base. V lost 0 bases and J lost 8 bases, and the count of bases not matched to a germline gene is 8. The germline V gene (reference sequence) yields MNHNY for CDR1 and SVGAGI for CDR2.